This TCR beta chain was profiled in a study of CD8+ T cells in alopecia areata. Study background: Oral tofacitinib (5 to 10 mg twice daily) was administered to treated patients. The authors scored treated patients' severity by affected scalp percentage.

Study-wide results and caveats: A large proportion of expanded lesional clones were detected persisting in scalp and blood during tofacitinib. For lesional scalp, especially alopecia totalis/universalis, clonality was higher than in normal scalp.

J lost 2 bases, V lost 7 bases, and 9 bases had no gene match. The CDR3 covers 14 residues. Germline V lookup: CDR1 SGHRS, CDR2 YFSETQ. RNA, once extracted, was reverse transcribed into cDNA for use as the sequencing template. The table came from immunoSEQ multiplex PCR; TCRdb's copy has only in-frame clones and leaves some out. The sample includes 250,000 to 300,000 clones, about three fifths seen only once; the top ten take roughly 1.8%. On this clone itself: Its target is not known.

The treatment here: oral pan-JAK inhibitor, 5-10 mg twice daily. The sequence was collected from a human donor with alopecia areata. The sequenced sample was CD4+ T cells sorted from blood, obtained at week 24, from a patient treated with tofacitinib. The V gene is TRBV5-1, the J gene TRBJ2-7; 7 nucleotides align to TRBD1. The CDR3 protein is CASSTGQGAYEQYF. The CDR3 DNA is TGCGCCAGCTCTACAGGGCAGGGGGCCTACGAGCAGTACTTC.